The rows below give T cell receptor beta chains drawn from one sample of a study of CXCR3-negative and CXCR3-positive naive CD8 T cells. TCRdb reprocessed the 5' RACE reads; each CDR3 protein has one entry and no DNA is given. The table lists under 150,000 distinct CDR3 sequences. Material for sequencing was naive CXCR3+ CD8+ T cells from blood. The source is a human donor in good health. Some clones in this sample may be carry-over from other donors' samples. CDR3s include the opening cysteine and the closing phenylalanine or tryptophan. Clone size is shown for a subset of rows, as once, few, many or a class of expanded clone.

j_gene	abundance	v_gene	CDR3aa
TRBJ1-1	-	TRBV19	CAIKGGGDTEAFF
TRBJ2-7	-	TRBV6-6	CASSPTGEQYF
TRBJ2-5	-	TRBV2	CASSELTGVVEETQYF
TRBJ2-7	-	TRBV7-2	CASSLEPRSSYEQYF
TRBJ2-7	-	TRBV5-4	CAISGLAGTYEQYF
TRBJ1-1	-	TRBV5-1	CASSFGGTEAFF
TRBJ1-2	-	TRBV10-3	CAISGPDNYGYTF
TRBJ2-7	-	TRBV25-1	CASAKPSRGRLAGSYEQYF
TRBJ2-7	-	TRBV20-1	CSARDWDRGDEQYF
TRBJ2-2	-	TRBV12-5	CASGLPNTGELFF
TRBJ2-5	-	TRBV7-9	CASSLSVRETQYF
TRBJ2-5	medium-sized	TRBV28	CASSLLSGVQETQYF
TRBJ2-7	-	TRBV14	CASSQRQGYTYEQYF
TRBJ2-1	-	TRBV10-3	CAISERGGYNEQFF
TRBJ2-2	-	TRBV13	CASSLSRNTGELFF
TRBJ2-7	-	TRBV25-1	CASSESGQVAIEQYF
TRBJ1-1	-	TRBV29-1	CSVVSLETGSAFF
TRBJ1-5	-	TRBV30	CAWSGIGERNQPQHF
TRBJ2-7	-	TRBV9	CASSVGVSYEQYF
TRBJ2-5	-	TRBV7-9	CASSLGSSGGLQETQYF
TRBJ1-2	-	TRBV9	CASSPDQENYGYTF
TRBJ2-3	-	TRBV9	CASSPGFSGTDTQYF
TRBJ2-7	-	TRBV7-6	CASSLGPSSERSSYEQYF
TRBJ2-7	-	TRBV28	CASSLGSGDEQYF
TRBJ2-7	-	TRBV12-3/TRBV12-4	CASSFDRDSYEQYF
TRBJ2-5	-	TRBV6-2/TRBV6-3	CASSQYLAGAVQETQYF
TRBJ1-3	-	TRBV29-1	CSAILGDSGNTIYF